The 9 T cell receptor beta chains reported below all come from one sample, sequenced in a study of cytomegalovirus exposure and HLA in healthy donors. Primers for the PCR totalled 60 Vbeta and 13 Jbeta. The repertoire was sequenced with immunoSEQ multiplex PCR; TCRdb's copy has only in-frame clones and lacks some. Altogether 150,000 to 200,000 clones are present, around 80% being singletons, with the ten largest covering 7.5% to 9.5%. Sequenced: PBMCs. These receptors all stem from a male donor in good health and CMV-seropositive.

This clone was seen a single time. The rearrangement joins TRBV19 to TRBJ1-5, with D possibly matching TRBD1 (6 bases). From germline, CDR1 is LNHDA and CDR2 SQIVND (reference sequence). The CDR3 sequence is 15 residues long. Trimming stripped 3 bases from V and 3 bases from J, with 12 bases between. The CDR3, as DNA: TGTGCCAGTAGTATGGCGACAGGACTCAATCAGCCCCAGCATTTT. This codes for CASSMATGLNQPQHF.

The rearrangement links TRBV4-1 to TRBJ2-1, with TRBD2 as a possible D gene (6 bases). This CDR3 comprises 14 residues. Germline V gene lookup returns CDR1 MGHRA and CDR2 YSYEKL. Between the trimmed V and J ends, which lost 1 base and 4 bases, there was a span of 8 bases. This CDR3 reads CASSQGGRYNEQFF. For the CDR3, the DNA is TGCGCCAGCAGCCAAGGGGGGAGGTACAATGAGCAGTTCTTC.

The chain links TRBV4-3 to TRBJ2-7; maybe TRBD1 (6 bases). V lost 0 bases, J lost 3 bases, and 12 bases lay in between. CDR1 is LGHNA and CDR2 is YSLEER in the germline V gene. This CDR3 has 15 amino acids. CDR3 amino acids: CASSQESGTYYEQYF. CDR3 nucleotides: TGCGCCAGCAGCCAAGAATCTGGGACATACTACGAGCAGTACTTC.

This clone occurred a few times. V and J are TRBV25-1 and TRBJ1-6, with 9 bases that match TRBD1. CDR3 length: 13 residues. Germline CDR1 reads MGHDK; CDR2 reads SYGVNS. Trimming took 8 bases from V and 8 from J; bases not matched to a gene: 4. CDR3: CASSGTGHSPLHF. CDR3 nucleotides: TGTGCCAGCTCCGGGACAGGGCATTCACCCCTCCACTTT.

This chain links TRBV6-5 with TRBJ2-3; D possibly corresponds to TRBD2 (6 bases). The CDR3 is 12 amino acids. Trimming took 6 bases from V and 12 from J, leaving 16 bases between them. The germline V gene encodes CDR1 MNHEY and CDR2 SVGAGI. The CDR3 sequence is CASSARGGIQYF. In DNA form, the CDR3 reads TGTGCCAGCAGCGCTCGTGGAGGGATTCAGTATTTT.

This clone has more than one count but fewer than ten. The V and J genes are TRBV10-3 and TRBJ2-5, with 10 bases identical to TRBD2. Germline CDR1 is ENHRY and CDR2 is SYGVKD. The CDR3 has 13 amino acids. The junction had 7 bases not matched to a gene; V was cut back by 10 bases and J by 5 bases. The CDR3 is CATRSGGQETQYF. CDR3 DNA: TGTGCCACTCGTAGCGGGGGGCAGGAGACCCAGTACTTC.

This clone was seen more than once but under ten times. The chain is built from TRBV29-1 and TRBJ1-5; D not resolved. The CDR3 runs 13 residues. With 7 bases removed from V and 3 bases from J, the gap between germline ends came to 13 bases. Per germline, CDR1 SQVTM and CDR2 ANQGSEA. CDR3 protein: CSAALGINQPQHF. In DNA form, the CDR3 reads TGCAGCGCTGCCCTCGGGATCAATCAGCCCCAGCATTTT.

V is TRBV19 and J is TRBJ1-5; weak D call: TRBD1 (6 bases). The V gene's germline CDR1 is LNHDA and CDR2 SQIVND (reference sequence). V lost 7 bases and J 4 bases, leaving 14 bases between the germline ends. The CDR3 runs 14 residues. The CDR3 here is CASTTGGRNQPQHF. In nucleotides, the CDR3 is TGTGCCAGTACCACGGGGGGCCGAAATCAGCCCCAGCATTTT.

The CDR3 coding sequence is TGTGCCAGAAGCCACAGAAAGAATCAGCCCCAGCATTTT. This encodes CARSHRKNQPQHF. J is TRBJ1-5 and V is TRBV5-3; D is unresolved. TRBV5-3 is filed as an ORF, its function uncertain. The CDR3 extends over 13 amino acids. V lost 4 bases to trimming and J lost 4 bases, with 9 bases between them.